Listed below are T cell receptor beta chains from one sample, sequenced in a study of blood T cell repertoires in COVID-19. The repertoire was sequenced with immunoSEQ multiplex PCR; TCRdb's copy has only in-frame clones and lacks some. This sample has approximately 150,000 clones, with around 84% found just once. The source material was PBMCs or T cells enriched from blood (not recorded which). These TCRs come from a woman aged 45-59 years who had recovered from COVID-19. Both conserved end residues are part of each CDR3. Fields, in order: J gene, clone size, D gene, CDR3 length, V gene, CDR3 DNA, CDR3 protein. D genes are given only for firm matches. Clone size, where shown, is once, few, many, or a class for clones that have expanded.

j_call: TRBJ2-1
clone_size: NA
d_call: NA
cdr3_length: 14
v_call: TRBV7-9
cdr3_nt: TGTGCCAGCAGCTCATCGGTTCCTTACAATGAGCAGTTCTTC
cdr3_aa: CASSSSVPYNEQFF

j_call: TRBJ2-2
clone_size: once
d_call: TRBD2
cdr3_length: 15
v_call: TRBV10-3
cdr3_nt: TGTGCCATCAGTTCTAGCGGGGGGGCCTCCGGGGAGCTGTTTTTT
cdr3_aa: CAISSSGGASGELFF

j_call: TRBJ2-7
clone_size: NA
d_call: TRBD2
cdr3_length: 19
v_call: TRBV4-1
cdr3_nt: TGCGCCAGCAGCTCAACCGGGACTAGCGGGGGGCCCCCCCAATACGAGCAGTACTTC
cdr3_aa: CASSSTGTSGGPPQYEQYF

j_call: TRBJ1-6
clone_size: NA
d_call: NA
cdr3_length: 15
v_call: TRBV5-8
cdr3_nt: TGTGCCAGCAGCTTGCTCGGACTGAGTAATTCACCCCTCCACTTT
cdr3_aa: CASSLLGLSNSPLHF

j_call: TRBJ1-6
clone_size: few
d_call: TRBD1
cdr3_length: 13
v_call: TRBV2
cdr3_nt: TGTGCCAGCAGCCGACAGGGTCGGTCACCCCTCCACTTT
cdr3_aa: CASSRQGRSPLHF

j_call: TRBJ2-1
clone_size: NA
d_call: NA
cdr3_length: 16
v_call: TRBV7-2
cdr3_nt: TGTGCCAGCAGCCCGTCGACAGCGAGCTCCTACAATGAGCAGTTCTTC
cdr3_aa: CASSPSTASSYNEQFF

j_call: TRBJ2-7
clone_size: NA
d_call: TRBD1
cdr3_length: 13
v_call: TRBV5-6
cdr3_nt: TGTGCCAGCAGCTTGGTGGGACAGTTCGAGCAGTACTTC
cdr3_aa: CASSLVGQFEQYF

j_call: TRBJ1-2
clone_size: NA
d_call: TRBD1
cdr3_length: 14
v_call: TRBV18
cdr3_nt: TGTGCCAGCTCACCATCTCTCGGACAGGGCAACTCCACCTTC
cdr3_aa: CASSPSLGQGNSTF

j_call: TRBJ2-1
clone_size: NA
d_call: TRBD1
cdr3_length: 16
v_call: TRBV19
cdr3_nt: TGTGCCAGTACCGCAACCGGGACAGGGATCTACAATGAGCAGTTCTTC
cdr3_aa: CASTATGTGIYNEQFF

j_call: TRBJ2-2
clone_size: once
d_call: TRBD2
cdr3_length: 15
v_call: TRBV2
cdr3_nt: TGTGCCAGCATGGGCGGGAGGATGGACACCGGGGAGCTGTTTTTT
cdr3_aa: CASMGGRMDTGELFF

j_call: TRBJ2-1
clone_size: NA
d_call: TRBD2
cdr3_length: 15
v_call: TRBV7-7
cdr3_nt: TGTGCTAGCAGCTTAAGACTAGCGGGAGAAAATGAGCAGTTCTTC
cdr3_aa: CASSLRLAGENEQFF

j_call: TRBJ1-2
clone_size: NA
d_call: NA
cdr3_length: 16
v_call: TRBV4-2
cdr3_nt: TGTGCCAGCAGCCAAGCCACAGGATCGGTTAACTATGGCTACACCTTC
cdr3_aa: CASSQATGSVNYGYTF

j_call: TRBJ1-2
clone_size: NA
d_call: TRBD1
cdr3_length: 13
v_call: TRBV29-1
cdr3_nt: TGCAGCGTTGAGGCCAGGGGGTACTATGGCTACACCTTC
cdr3_aa: CSVEARGYYGYTF

j_call: TRBJ1-2
clone_size: NA
d_call: NA
cdr3_length: 16
v_call: TRBV6-4
cdr3_nt: TGTGCCAGCAGTGACCTGGGGGGGCTCATTAACTATGGCTACACCTTC
cdr3_aa: CASSDLGGLINYGYTF

j_call: TRBJ2-7
clone_size: NA
d_call: NA
cdr3_length: 15
v_call: TRBV6-2/TRBV6-3
cdr3_nt: TGTGCCAGCAGTTACCCCTCGGAGCCCCTCTACGAGCAGTACTTC
cdr3_aa: CASSYPSEPLYEQYF

j_call: TRBJ2-7
clone_size: NA
d_call: TRBD2
cdr3_length: 16
v_call: TRBV18
cdr3_nt: TGTGCCAGCTCGTACCAGTGGTCCGGGGGGGGGTACGAGCAGTACTTC
cdr3_aa: CASSYQWSGGGYEQYF

j_call: TRBJ2-1
clone_size: NA
d_call: TRBD2
cdr3_length: 18
v_call: TRBV4-2
cdr3_nt: TGTGCCAGCAGCCAAGATTTTCCGGGACTAGCGGGAGAGCCTGAGCAGTTCTTC
cdr3_aa: CASSQDFPGLAGEPEQFF

j_call: TRBJ1-5
clone_size: NA
d_call: NA
cdr3_length: 14
v_call: TRBV28
cdr3_nt: TGTGCCAGCTGCGTAGGGGGTAACAATCAGCCCCAGCATTTT
cdr3_aa: CASCVGGNNQPQHF

j_call: TRBJ1-5
clone_size: NA
d_call: TRBD1
cdr3_length: 15
v_call: TRBV2
cdr3_nt: TGTGCCAGCAGTACGGGACAGTCAAGCAATCAGCCCCAGCATTTT
cdr3_aa: CASSTGQSSNQPQHF

j_call: TRBJ2-6
clone_size: NA
d_call: NA
cdr3_length: 14
v_call: TRBV5-1
cdr3_nt: TGCGCCAGCAGCTTCGGGTCTGGGGCCAACGTCCTGACTTTC
cdr3_aa: CASSFGSGANVLTF

j_call: TRBJ2-1
clone_size: NA
d_call: NA
cdr3_length: 15
v_call: TRBV9
cdr3_nt: TGTGCCAGCAGCGTAGCACCAGCGGGCTTTGCTGAGCAGTTCTTC
cdr3_aa: CASSVAPAGFAEQFF

j_call: TRBJ2-4
clone_size: NA
d_call: NA
cdr3_length: 15
v_call: TRBV6-4
cdr3_nt: TGTGCCAGCAGTGACTCGATGGAGGGAATGGGCATTCAGTACTTC
cdr3_aa: CASSDSMEGMGIQYF

j_call: TRBJ1-5
clone_size: NA
d_call: TRBD1
cdr3_length: 15
v_call: TRBV7-2
cdr3_nt: TGTGCCAGCAGCTTAGACAGGGGGCGAGATCAGCCCCAGCATTTT
cdr3_aa: CASSLDRGRDQPQHF

j_call: TRBJ1-1
clone_size: NA
d_call: NA
cdr3_length: 15
v_call: TRBV4-2
cdr3_nt: TGTGCCAGCAGCCAAGAGTGGCCTAAGGGGACTGAAGCTTTCTTT
cdr3_aa: CASSQEWPKGTEAFF

j_call: TRBJ2-1
clone_size: NA
d_call: TRBD2
cdr3_length: 15
v_call: TRBV7-9
cdr3_nt: TGTGCCAGCAGCTTAGTAGCGGGAGCGTACAATGAGCAGTTCTTC
cdr3_aa: CASSLVAGAYNEQFF

j_call: TRBJ2-3
clone_size: NA
d_call: TRBD2
cdr3_length: 15
v_call: TRBV7-9
cdr3_nt: TGTGCCAGCAGCCGTTCTAGCGGGGGGCCAGATACGCAGTATTTT
cdr3_aa: CASSRSSGGPDTQYF

j_call: TRBJ1-3
clone_size: NA
d_call: NA
cdr3_length: 15
v_call: TRBV9
cdr3_nt: TGTGCCAGTGGATCCTCGGGGGGCACTGGAAACACCATATATTTT
cdr3_aa: CASGSSGGTGNTIYF

j_call: TRBJ1-1
clone_size: NA
d_call: NA
cdr3_length: 15
v_call: TRBV28
cdr3_nt: TGTGCCAGCAGTTTATTGATTAACAGGGCGAGGAAAGCTTTCTTT
cdr3_aa: CASSLLINRARKAFF

j_call: TRBJ1-3
clone_size: NA
d_call: NA
cdr3_length: 10
v_call: TRBV5-8
cdr3_nt: TGTGCCAGCCAGTGGAACACCATATATTTT
cdr3_aa: CASQWNTIYF

j_call: TRBJ2-1
clone_size: NA
d_call: TRBD2
cdr3_length: 15
v_call: TRBV11-1
cdr3_nt: TGTGCCAGCAGCTTGGGCGGGGGGCTATACAATGAGCAGTTCTTC
cdr3_aa: CASSLGGGLYNEQFF

j_call: TRBJ1-6
clone_size: few
d_call: NA
cdr3_length: 13
v_call: TRBV7-9
cdr3_nt: TGTGCCAGCAGCTTATGGGGGGACTCACCCCTCCACTTT
cdr3_aa: CASSLWGDSPLHF

j_call: TRBJ2-2
clone_size: NA
d_call: NA
cdr3_length: 13
v_call: TRBV6-5
cdr3_nt: TGTGCCAGCAGTTACATAAACACCGGGGAGCTGTTTTTT
cdr3_aa: CASSYINTGELFF

j_call: TRBJ1-2
clone_size: NA
d_call: TRBD1
cdr3_length: 15
v_call: TRBV28
cdr3_nt: TGTGCCAGCAGTTTAATGACAGGGGGCGGCTATGGCTACACCTTC
cdr3_aa: CASSLMTGGGYGYTF

j_call: TRBJ2-1
clone_size: NA
d_call: TRBD2
cdr3_length: 16
v_call: TRBV7-2
cdr3_nt: TGTGCCAGCAGCTTAGCGCCAGCGGGGAAAGGCAATGAGCAGTTCTTC
cdr3_aa: CASSLAPAGKGNEQFF

j_call: TRBJ1-2
clone_size: once
d_call: TRBD1
cdr3_length: 15
v_call: TRBV7-2
cdr3_nt: TGTGCCAGCAGCTTTGACCCCGGGACAGGGAGCCGCTACACCTTC
cdr3_aa: CASSFDPGTGSRYTF

j_call: TRBJ2-2
clone_size: NA
d_call: TRBD1
cdr3_length: 19
v_call: TRBV9
cdr3_nt: TGTGCCAGCAGCGTAGCAGGGGGAGAGGTCGTTGATAGCACCGGGGAGCTGTTTTTT
cdr3_aa: CASSVAGGEVVDSTGELFF

j_call: TRBJ1-2
clone_size: NA
d_call: TRBD1
cdr3_length: 13
v_call: TRBV9
cdr3_nt: TGTGCCAGCAGCGCCCTAGGACAGGGTGGCTACACCTTC
cdr3_aa: CASSALGQGGYTF